The sequence of this T cell receptor (beta chain) was determined in a study of beta chain features in type 1 diabetes. Overall study findings and caveats: Possible PCR preference for shorter templates applied equally to patients and controls. All four CD4+ subsets of Type 1 diabetes patients contained TCRB CDR3s that were moderately but significantly shorter.

The entirety of the isolated RNA underwent reverse transcription, so expressed TCRB transcripts were sequenced. Sequencing used immunoSEQ multiplex PCR; TCRdb keeps in-frame clones, though not all of them. The top ten clones hold 0.035% to 0.045% of a sample with hundreds of thousands of clones, over 11% of them seen once. As concerns this clone: Antigen unknown.

The sequence derives from a man between 18 and 35 years old with type 1 diabetes. Sequenced: naive CD4+ T cells from blood.

The CDR3 loop reads CASSLLGTGAETQYF. The CDR3 bases are TGTGCCAGCAGTTTATTAGGGACAGGTGCCGAGACCCAGTACTTC. The rearrangement joins TRBV27 to TRBJ2-5; 8 nucleotides align to TRBD1. CDR1 is MNHEY, CDR2 SMNVEV, per germline (reference sequence). The CDR3 is 15 residues long. V lost 1 base, J lost 5 bases, and 6 bases stayed unmatched.